This T cell receptor beta chain is drawn from a study of Ad26.COV2.S vaccination and SARS-CoV-2 variants. General study points: It was reported that spike-specific CD8+ and CD4+ T cell responses were substantially broad after vaccination. Vaccine recipients and placebo recipients showed similar non-spike TCR breadth.

Treatment: 15 to 20 received Ad26.COV2.S at low or high dose, single or two shots; several received placebo; per-sample allocation not given. The samples were gathered on day 63 after the first injection of vaccine or placebo. A Boston donor was an adult aged 18-55 years. Comment on this clone: As yet, its antigen is unknown.

Sequencing was performed with immunoSEQ multiplex PCR; in TCRdb, only in-frame clones are kept and a portion is missing. The sample has under 550,000 clones, approximately 88% seen once; the top ten hold approximately 4%. CDR1 SGHTA and CDR2 FQGTGA come from the germline V gene. Trimming removed 5 bases from V and 6 bases from J; junction bases left unmatched: 7. The CDR3 runs to 15 residues. Sequenced material: peripheral blood, taken in a trial of Ad26.COV2.S vaccine versus placebo. The clonotype was recovered from a person between 18 and 65 years old who received the Ad26.COV2.S COVID-19 vaccine or a placebo. This sequence joins TRBV7-3 and TRBJ2-3; 11 bases are shared with TRBD2. The chain's CDR3 is CASSPSGGPMDTQYF. CDR3 sequence (DNA): TGTGCCAGCAGCCCTAGCGGGGGGCCGATGGATACGCAGTATTTT. Filled out from reference TRBV7-3 and TRBJ2-3, the complete variable domain reads GAGVSQTPSNKVTEKGKYVELRCDPISGHTALYWYRQSLGQGPEFLIYFQGTGAADDSGLPNDRFFAVRPEGSVSTLKIQRTERGDSAVYLCASSPSGGPMDTQYFGPGTRLTVL.